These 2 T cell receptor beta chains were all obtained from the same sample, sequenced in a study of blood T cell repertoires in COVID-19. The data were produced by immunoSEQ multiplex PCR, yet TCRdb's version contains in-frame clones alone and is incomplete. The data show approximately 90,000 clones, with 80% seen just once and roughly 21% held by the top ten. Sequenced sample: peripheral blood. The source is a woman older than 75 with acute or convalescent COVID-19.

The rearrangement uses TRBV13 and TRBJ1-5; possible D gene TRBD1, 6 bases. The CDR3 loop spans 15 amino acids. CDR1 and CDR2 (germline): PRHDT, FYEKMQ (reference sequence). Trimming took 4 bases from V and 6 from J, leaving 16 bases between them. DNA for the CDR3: TGTGCCAGCAGCTATAGACAGGTTGGGCTTCAGCCCCAGCATTTT. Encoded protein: CASSYRQVGLQPQHF.

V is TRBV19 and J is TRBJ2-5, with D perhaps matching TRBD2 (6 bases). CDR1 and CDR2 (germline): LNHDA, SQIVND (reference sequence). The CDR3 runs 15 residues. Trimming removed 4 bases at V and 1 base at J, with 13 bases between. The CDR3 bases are TGTGCCAGTAGTAACCATGGGACTGTCCAAGAGACCCAGTACTTC. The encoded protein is CASSNHGTVQETQYF.